The clone carrying this TCR beta chain was counted only a few times. This entry is derived from a study of T-cell reconstitution after alpha-beta-depleted transplantation in children. Preparation of the TCRbeta library was carried out with unique molecular identifiers. TCRdb itself ran the PCR reads through MiXCR, one entry per CDR3 protein. Of over 550,000 distinct CDR3 sequences listed, roughly a tenth were seen once; the top ten hold roughly 4%. The source material was PBMCs from the stem cell graft donor, sampled from the stem cell graft. The TCR comes from a human donor who donated a stem cell graft to a child with acute myeloid leukemia.

The CDR3: CASSLVGGELGANVLTF. The CDR3, as DNA: TGTGCCAGCAGCTTAGTAGGAGGGGAGCTCGGGGCCAACGTCCTGACTTTC. This chain links TRBV7-9 with TRBJ2-6; D perhaps matches TRBD2 (6 bases). V was cut by 1 base and J by 4 bases, with 14 bases left in between. This CDR3 spans 17 amino acids. Per germline, CDR1 SEHNR and CDR2 FQNEAQ (reference sequence).